What follows are 6 T cell receptor beta chains derived from one specimen sequenced in a study of blood T cell repertoires in COVID-19. Using immunoSEQ multiplex PCR, the repertoire was profiled, and TCRdb retains in-frame clones only, with some absent. The table has some 120,000 clones, about four fifths seen once; the top ten hold about 16%. Sequenced: peripheral blood. Source of these receptors: a woman in her forties or fifties with acute or convalescent COVID-19.

The chain carries TRBV7-8 and TRBJ1-1; no firm D call. Trimming pared 3 bases from V and 0 bases from J, leaving 5 bases between. CDR1 is SGHVS and CDR2 is FQNEAQ in the germline V gene. The CDR3 extends over 13 amino acids. The CDR3, as DNA: TGTGCCAGCAGCTTGAGGATGAACACTGAAGCTTTCTTT. Translation: CASSLRMNTEAFF.

The V and J genes are TRBV30 and TRBJ2-7; TRBD1 is a possible D gene (6 bases). V was clipped by 0 bases and J by 5 bases, with 14 bases between them. Per the germline V gene, CDR1 is GTSNPN and CDR2 is SVGIG (reference sequence). The CDR3 runs 14 residues. The CDR3 nucleotides are TGTGCCTGGAGTGTAGGAACAGGGTCCCACGAGCAGTACTTC. It translates to CAWSVGTGSHEQYF.

This sequence joins TRBV5-1 and TRBJ1-6; 8 bases agree with TRBD1. V shed 4 bases, J shed 9 bases, and the junction held 15 bases outside the gene matches. Germline loops: CDR1 SGHRS, CDR2 YFSETQ. The CDR3 runs 17 residues. This chain's CDR3 is CASSVGTGIESGSPLHF. For the CDR3, the DNA is TGCGCCAGCAGCGTCGGGACAGGTATCGAGTCGGGTTCACCCCTCCACTTT.

The chain employs TRBV19 and TRBJ1-5, with 9 bases fitting TRBD1. This CDR3 has 17 amino acids. V lost 5 bases, J lost 2 bases, and 10 bases stayed unmatched. Germline CDR1 and CDR2: LNHDA and SQIVND (reference sequence). The CDR3 nucleotides are TGTGCCAGTAGTCCACACACAGGGGGCGCGGGCAATCAGCCCCAGCATTTT. Encoded protein: CASSPHTGGAGNQPQHF.

V usage is TRBV29-1 and J usage is TRBJ2-7, with 10 bases fitting TRBD1. The junction had 9 bases not matched to a gene; V was cut back by 6 bases and J by 4 bases. The CDR3 has 14 residues. CDR1 SQVTM and CDR2 ANQGSEA come from the germline V gene. CDR3 in amino acids: CSVRGQGDGYEQYF. The CDR3 coding sequence is TGCAGCGTCCGTGGACAGGGGGACGGATACGAGCAGTACTTC.

This chain joins TRBV5-6 and TRBJ2-7, with TRBD1 as a possible D gene (5 bases). CDR3 size: 14 residues. V was pared by 4 bases and J by 2 bases, with 13 bases between. CDR1 and CDR2 from the germline V gene are SGHDT and YYEEEE. This CDR3 is CASSQDKLPYEQYF. As DNA, the CDR3 is TGTGCCAGCAGCCAGGACAAGCTTCCCTACGAGCAGTACTTC.